Below, one T cell receptor beta chain is given with its context. These data come from a study of blood T cell repertoires in COVID-19. Germline CDR1 LNHDA, CDR2 SQIVND (reference sequence). The V and J ends lost 8 bases and 5 bases respectively, with 17 bases between them. This CDR3 spans 14 amino acids. In the original analysis: For nucleated cells, counts were estimated from reference gene primer amplification. TCRdb keeps only in-frame clones here, not all; method: immunoSEQ multiplex PCR. The DNA gave D and trimming, while V, J and clone size come from that table. The repertoire consists of over 200,000 clones, with approximately 89% occurring once and the leading ten covering around 9.5%.

The sequencing sample was made of peripheral blood. The chain employs TRBV19 and TRBJ2-3; D might be TRBD1 (6 bases). The TCR originated in a man aged 40-49 years who had recovered from COVID-19. The CDR3: CASREMGAGDTQYF. The CDR3 nucleotides read TGTGCCAGTCGGGAAATGGGGGCCGGAGATACGCAGTATTTT.